The clone carrying this T cell receptor beta chain occurred many times. Its antigen remains unidentified. All patients picked for sequencing had shown, by flow cytometry, an expansion of CD8+CD57+ cells. At blood sampling, none of the patients had yet received therapy. The V gene lost 7 bases and the J gene lost 3 bases, with 16 bases spanning the gap. Germline assignment: CDR1 DFQATT and CDR2 SNEGSKA (reference sequence). The CDR3 covers 13 residues. Researchers used genomic DNA as the template to profile TCR beta VDJ and CDR3. MiXCR was run by TCRdb on the reads, yielding one entry per CDR3 protein. The sample records some 170,000 distinct CDR3 sequences, roughly 48% being singletons. These data originate in a study of CD8+CD57+ T cells in acquired aplastic anemia. In the study overall: Sorted CD4+ and CD8+ cells yielded about 3 ug of DNA on average.

General observations from the study: Some 27 CD8+ CDR3 sequences were shared between patients and controls.

The source is a human donor with aplastic anemia. The chain has TRBV20-1 and TRBJ2-7; possibly TRBD1 for D (7 bases). The sequenced sample was sorted CD4+, CD8+, or CD8+CD57+ T cells (not recorded which) from PBMCs. The CDR3 is CSGARQGGYEQYF. The CDR3 DNA reads as TGCAGTGGGGCCAGGCAGGGGGGCTACGAGCAGTACTTC.